Included here is one T cell receptor (beta chain) sequence, with context. This specimen comes from a study of blood T cell repertoires in COVID-19. For the study at large: Nucleic acid was either cDNA or gDNA, and it came from T cells, B-cell-depleted T cells, or PBMCs.

In the source study's methods: Nucleated cell number was recorded as an estimate derived from reference gene primer amplification. The method was immunoSEQ multiplex PCR; TCRdb's version includes in-frame clones alone and lacks a portion of them. V and J calls plus clone size are reproduced from that table; the DNA served to infer D and trimming. This sample yields some 78,000 clones, of which roughly 84% are seen a single time; 3.5% to 4% belongs to the top ten. The V gene's germline CDR1 is SGHRS and CDR2 YFSETQ. The CDR3 contains 14 residues. Trimming stripped 4 bases from V and 0 bases from J, with 10 bases between.

The chain recombines TRBV5-1 with TRBJ1-2; D is unresolved. The specimen was peripheral blood. The sequence was collected from a man in his fifties or sixties with acute or convalescent COVID-19. CDR3 coding DNA: TGCGCCAGCAGCGCCGGGAGCACTAACTATGGCTACACCTTC. Its protein is CASSAGSTNYGYTF.